Listed here are 7 T cell receptor beta chains from one sample, sequenced in a study of T cell responses to AZD1222 COVID-19 vaccine. Data came from immunoSEQ multiplex PCR; TCRdb stores just in-frame clones and leaves some out. The data show 170,000 or so clones, roughly nine tenths seen once. The source material was peripheral blood, sampled on day 0 of AZD1222 vaccination. These receptors all come from an adult in good health.

This clone was detected only once. The rearrangement uses TRBV7-9 and TRBJ1-5, with D possibly TRBD1 on 5 matching bases. The CDR3 totals 14 residues. Germline CDR1 is SEHNR and CDR2 is FQNEAQ (reference sequence). With 1 base removed from V and 7 bases from J, the gap between germline ends came to 11 bases. CDR3 residues: CASSLVGVGQPQHF. CDR3 nucleotides: TGTGCCAGCAGCTTAGTGGGGGTTGGGCAGCCCCAGCATTTT.

The chain employs TRBV10-1 and TRBJ2-5, with D possibly being TRBD2 (5 bases). This CDR3 is built from 13 residues. Deletions cut 3 bases from V and 3 bases from J, with 8 bases between. Germline V lookup: CDR1 WNHNN, CDR2 SYGVQD (reference sequence). CDR3 in amino acids: CASSDTGKETQYF. The CDR3 nucleotides are TGCGCCAGCAGTGACACGGGGAAAGAGACCCAGTACTTC.

V usage is TRBV11-2 and J usage is TRBJ2-7; no clear D. Between the trimmed V and J ends, which lost 0 bases and 0 bases, there was a span of 6 bases. Germline V gene data show CDR1 as SGHAT and CDR2 as FQNNGV. This CDR3 comprises 14 residues. CDR3 bases: TGTGCCAGCAGCTTAGAGCAGTCCTCCTACGAGCAGTACTTC. This translates into CASSLEQSSYEQYF. Using reference TRBV11-2 and TRBJ2-7 for the parts outside the CDR3, the full variable domain is EAGVAQSPRYKIIEKRQSVAFWCNPISGHATLYWYQQILGQGPKLLIQFQNNGVVDDSQLPKDRFSAERLKGVDSTLKIQPAKLEDSAVYLCASSLEQSSYEQYFGPGTRLTVT.

The V call is TRBV3-1 (or the pseudogene TRBV3-2), the J call TRBJ1-5, with 7 positions matching TRBD1. CDR1 LGHDT and CDR2 YNNKEL come from the germline V gene (reference sequence). Trimming removed 7 bases from V and 1 base from J; junction bases left unmatched: 4. This CDR3 region has 14 residues. The DNA of the CDR3 is TGTGCCAGCAACGCAGGGGGGAGCAATCAGCCCCAGCATTTT. It codes for CASNAGGSNQPQHF.

V gene TRBV18 combines with J gene TRBJ1-4, with D unclear. CDR3 size: 17 residues. The ends were cut back, 1 base at V and 1 base at J, with 13 bases in the middle. CDR1 KGHSH and CDR2 LQKENI come from the germline V gene. The CDR3: CASSPQAVALTNEKLFF. The CDR3 DNA reads as TGTGCCAGCTCACCACAGGCAGTCGCCCTAACTAATGAAAAACTGTTTTTT.

DNA of the CDR3: TGTGCCAGCAGTTTAACAGGGGGCGCCTATAATTCACCCCTCCACTTT. Protein: CASSLTGGAYNSPLHF. The chain recombines TRBV6-5 with TRBJ1-6, with TRBD1 identical over 9 bases. The CDR3 is 16 residues long. Germline CDR1 is MNHEY and CDR2 is SVGAGI. Trimming took 4 bases from V and 2 from J; bases not matched to a gene: 3.

The CDR3 loop reads CARPPGQSDQPQHF. DNA for the CDR3: TGTGCCAGACCCCCCGGTCAATCGGATCAGCCCCAGCATTTT. The J gene is TRBJ1-5, the V gene TRBV5-3; D not certain. TRBV5-3 has ORF status, its function being uncertain. This CDR3 has 14 amino acids. Trimming removed 7 bases from V and 5 bases from J, with 16 bases in between.